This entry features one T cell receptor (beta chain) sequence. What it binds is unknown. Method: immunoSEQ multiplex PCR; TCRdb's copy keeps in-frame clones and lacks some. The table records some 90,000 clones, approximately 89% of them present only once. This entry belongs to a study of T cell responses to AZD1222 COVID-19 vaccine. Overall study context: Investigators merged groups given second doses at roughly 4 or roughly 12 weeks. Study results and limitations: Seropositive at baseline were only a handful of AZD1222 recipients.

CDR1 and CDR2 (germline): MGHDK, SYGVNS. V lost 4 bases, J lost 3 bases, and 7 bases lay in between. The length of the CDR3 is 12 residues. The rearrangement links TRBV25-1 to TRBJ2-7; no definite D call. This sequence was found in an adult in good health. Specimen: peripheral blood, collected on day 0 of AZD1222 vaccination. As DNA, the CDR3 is TGTGCCAGCAGTGGTCGGATCTACGAGCAGTACTTC. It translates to CASSGRIYEQYF.